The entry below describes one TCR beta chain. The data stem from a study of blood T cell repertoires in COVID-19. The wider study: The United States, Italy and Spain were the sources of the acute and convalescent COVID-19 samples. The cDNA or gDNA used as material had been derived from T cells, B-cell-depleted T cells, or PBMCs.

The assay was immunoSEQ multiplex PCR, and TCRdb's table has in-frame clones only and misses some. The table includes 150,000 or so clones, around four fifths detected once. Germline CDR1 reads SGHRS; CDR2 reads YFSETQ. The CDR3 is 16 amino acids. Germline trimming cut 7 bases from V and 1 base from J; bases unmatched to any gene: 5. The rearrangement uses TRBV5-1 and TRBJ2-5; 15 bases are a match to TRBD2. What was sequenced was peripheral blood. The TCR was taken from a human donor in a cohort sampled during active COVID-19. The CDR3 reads CASGAGLAGGQETQYF. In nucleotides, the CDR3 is TGCGCCAGCGGGGCGGGACTAGCGGGGGGCCAAGAGACCCAGTACTTC.